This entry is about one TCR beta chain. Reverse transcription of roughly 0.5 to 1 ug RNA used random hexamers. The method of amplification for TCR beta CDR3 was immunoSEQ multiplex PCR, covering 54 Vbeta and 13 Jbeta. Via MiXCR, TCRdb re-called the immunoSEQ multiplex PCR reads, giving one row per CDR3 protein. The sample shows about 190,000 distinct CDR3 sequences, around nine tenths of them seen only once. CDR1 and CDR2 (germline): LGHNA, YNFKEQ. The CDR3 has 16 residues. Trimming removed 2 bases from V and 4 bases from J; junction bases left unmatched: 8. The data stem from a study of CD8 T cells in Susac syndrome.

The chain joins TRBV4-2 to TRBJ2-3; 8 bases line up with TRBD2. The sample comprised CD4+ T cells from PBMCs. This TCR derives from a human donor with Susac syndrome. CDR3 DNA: TGTGCCAGCAGCCAAAGAAGTCTAGCGGGTTCAGATACGCAGTATTTT. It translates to CASSQRSLAGSDTQYF.